This T cell receptor (beta chain) comes out of a study of human T cells and chemical hapten exposure (dated by TCRdb to the early 2020s). In terms of the full investigation: For sensitization, 2% DPC in acetone was applied to a 2 cm by 2 cm area of upper inner arm skin. Patients additionally received weekly therapeutic DPC doses to the scalp throughout the approximately 25-week study period. Patch testing was performed on the upper back with Finn chambers containing 0.01% DPC, and the patch tests were scored after 6 days according to International Contact Dermatitis Research Group standards. The mostly female patient cohort included alopecia areata with under or over 50% scalp involvement, alopecia totalis and alopecia universalis. The libraries were sequenced as a pool, and the TCR yield per sample differed mostly because of small variations in library volumes within the pool. The study tracked peripheral blood TCR repertoire changes in vivo during primary and secondary sensitization to the hapten diphenylcyclopropenone (DPC) in alopecia patients. Blood samples were taken from patients before sensitization (week 0) and at 2, 6 and about 24 weeks after DPC sensitization. Around 29 alopecia patients provided blood for TCR sequencing at one to four time points (pre-sensitization, 2, 6 and 24 weeks). Study-wide conclusions, independent of this receptor: After repeated subsampling, the strength of the expansion versus patch-test correlation and the threshold at which it became significant changed. A positive correlation was found between the number of PT1 expanded TCRs and patch test score, with significance reached at thresholds 8, 16 and 32 but not 4. Because every patient had alopecia, a presumed autoimmune disease, the patients' immune response might differ from that of healthy individuals. Compared with pre-sensitization or healthy control sets, expanded TCRs formed significantly more large CDR3 similarity clusters, which is consistent with antigen-driven responses. The number of TCRs above 1 in 1000 frequency did not change with DPC sensitization; there was no evidence of global repertoire structure alterations.

Library construction relied on RACE. Instrument used: NextSeq 500. Library preparation attached unique molecular identifiers to individual cDNA molecules for quantitative, reproducible TCR counting. From each blood RNA sample, both TCR alpha and TCR beta chains were sequenced. Per the original workflow: Samples had a median of roughly 100,000 TCRs, with a range from roughly 23,224 to 750,000. V, J and CDR3 annotation of the TCR reads was carried out using the Decombinator software suite. For the PS versus PT1 abundance plots, all samples were subsampled to the same number of TCRs (28,000). Expanded TCRs were defined as absent before sensitization and observed at least eight times at the 2-week time point. TCRdb ran its own pipeline on the public reads, namely fastp trimming at Q25 and MiXCR clone calling, and kept in-frame beta chains. Rows merge per CDR3 protein into single entries with the most common DNA and genes. These V and J calls rely on TCRdb rather than the paper's analysis. The sample table holds under 75,000 distinct CDR3 sequences, of which approximately 10% were seen once. Approximately 1.5% of the sample goes to the ten largest clones.

Including the terminal cysteine and phenylalanine, the CDR3 comprises 17 residues. Only the CDR3 DNA is retained, 51 bases long and in frame from the first base. In light of the paper, this sample's time point label describes: patch test 3, about 24 weeks after DPC sensitization. The sample's treatment or condition label, decoded: therapeutic diphenylcyclopropenone sensitization with weekly scalp DPC. At every patch-test visit, the blood draw took place before the patch test was put on. Eligible patients were aged 18 to 70, diagnosed with alopecia, deemed suitable for DPC therapy, and excluded if pregnant. Unfractionated whole blood was collected in Tempus Blood RNA tubes, and total RNA was extracted from that blood. Comment on this clonotype: Its antigen is unknown. The sample holds no much larger clone one base away, and base qualities are not on file.

The chain uses TRBV12-2 and TRBJ2-5; the table calls TRBD1, which could not be checked here. TRBV12-2 is noted as a pseudogene. The TCR sequence derives from a woman aged 50 to 60 with alopecia areata. Some clones in this sample may be carry-over from other donors' samples. Sequencing was performed on whole blood, taken in connection with sensitization to the hapten diphenylcyclopropenone (DPC). The CDR3 here reads CASRLVLWSLGSETQYF. In nucleotide form, the sequence is TGTGCAAGTCGCTTAGTATTATGGTCCCTCGGCTCGGAGACCCAGTACTTC.